This T cell receptor beta chain was recovered during a study of blood T cell repertoires in COVID-19 (dated by TCRdb to about 2020). Regarding the research as a whole: Samples from collaborators originated in the United States, Italy and Spain and spanned both the acute and convalescent phases of COVID-19. The prospective study material was composed of cDNA or gDNA derived from T cells, B-cell-depleted T cells, or PBMCs. Deeply sampled blood TCRbeta repertoires from subjects exposed to, actively infected with, or recovered from COVID-19 were included in the dataset. The repertoires were released in a freely available public database intended as a resource for research on the immune response to SARS-CoV-2. The samples were drawn from two sources: the first 160 participants of the ongoing ImmuneRACE study, and 1,000 to 1,500 subjects contributed by 6 global collaborators. Sample metadata almost always included a de-identified subject ID, COVID-19 status, age in years and sex. Where available, HLA class I and class II types were obtained from metadata supplied by the sample provider rather than from assay-based typing.

TCRbeta CDR3 regions were amplified from genomic DNA by means of the immunoSEQ Assay, a bias-controlled multiplex PCR. Turning to the authors' computational methods: Nucleated cell counts per sample were estimated from amplification of reference gene primers within the assay. To quantify the absolute abundance of each unique TCRbeta CDR3 rearrangement, sequence reads were collapsed and filtered. For each sample, productive Simpson clonality was calculated by taking the square root of Simpson's diversity index across productive rearrangements. Held by TCRdb, this immuneACCESS table contains in-frame sequences only and omits some clones. Under half of the omission traces to an unresolved V gene where checked; the cause of the rest is unknown. The V and J calls and clone size were taken over from that table, and D and trimming were inferred from the DNA. The sample has some 250,000 clones on record, roughly 86% of them singletons. Roughly 0.8% of the sample is taken by the ten largest.

In the case of this clone: The antigen it recognizes is unknown. No much larger clonotype is one base removed from it; base qualities were not supplied.

General findings and caveats noted by the study authors: The quantity of clinical and demographic metadata differed by source and by participant and was supplied without curation.

Each collaborating institution followed its own protocols to collect whole blood in K2EDTA tubes. For TCRbeta analysis, collaborators shipped samples in one of three forms: frozen whole blood, isolated PBMCs, or DNA extracted from either of those sample types. V is pruned by 6 bases and J by 5 bases, leaving 4 bases of the junction without a gene match. CDR1 and CDR2 are read off the germline V gene as MGHDK and SYGVNS. The CDR3 numbers 14 residues from cysteine through phenylalanine. Only the CDR3 portion is preserved as DNA: 42 bases, with reading frame beginning at the first base. Input material: peripheral blood. The receptor comes from a woman aged 25 to 39 with acute or convalescent COVID-19. The chain couples TRBV25-1 to TRBJ1-6; a stretch of 7 junction bases matches TRBD1. The CDR3 loop reads CASSRGQNNSPLHF. The bases read TGTGCCAGCAGCCGGGGACAGAATAATTCACCCCTCCACTTT.